These 3 T cell receptor beta chains share one sample of origin, sequenced in a study of human thymus T cells. The assay was immunoSEQ multiplex PCR, and TCRdb's table has in-frame clones only and misses some. The data show about 130,000 clones, with around 94% seen just once and approximately 0.022% held by the top ten. The study used thymus tissue resected during corrective heart surgery. Sequences were obtained from thymus tissue. All receptors come from a boy in the first two years of life with a congenital heart defect but otherwise immunologically healthy.

The V and J genes are TRBV11-2 and TRBJ1-2; 9 positions match TRBD1. CDR1 is SGHAT and CDR2 is FQNNGV in the germline V gene. This CDR3 has 16 residues. The junction had 13 bases not matched to a gene; V was cut back by 3 bases and J by 8 bases. The CDR3 DNA reads TGTGCCAGCAGCTTCATGCCTACCGGGACAGGGCGAGGCTACACCTTC. As protein: CASSFMPTGTGRGYTF.

The chain employs TRBV6-1 and TRBJ2-3, with D perhaps given as TRBD1 or TRBD2 (6 bases each). V shed 4 bases and J shed 4 bases, with 27 bases lying between them. This CDR3 spans 19 amino acids. Per germline, CDR1 MNHNS and CDR2 SASEGT. The CDR3 DNA follows: TGTGCCAGCAGTGGATCGCCGGGGGCACCCCTCGGAGGGCCAGATACGCAGTATTTT. This codes for CASSGSPGAPLGGPDTQYF.

The rearrangement links TRBV4-3 to TRBJ1-2; D is unclear. The CDR3 is 13 residues long. Trimming removed 6 bases from V and 3 bases from J, with 11 bases in between. Germline values: CDR1 LGHNA, CDR2 YSLEER. The chain's CDR3 is CASSDDYHYGYTF. DNA for the CDR3: TGCGCCAGCAGTGACGACTATCACTATGGCTACACCTTC.